The clone carrying this T cell receptor (beta chain) was seen only a few times. This entry comes from a study of blood T cells in healthy people across ages. A sample-barcoded 5' primer and a J-beta primer mix were used in a second PCR of roughly 6 to 11 cycles. Each CDR3 protein is one row after TCRdb ran MiXCR on the 5' RACE reads. Among more than 500,000 distinct CDR3 sequences listed, 25% to 35% were seen once. The people who gave samples were healthy Caucasians from Russia, aged roughly 6 to 95. These data were also filed under a second study, of T cells of mothers and their children. In that study: For related and unrelated pairs alike, thymic selection shapes TCR recombination output similarly.

The origin of this receptor is a boy aged 2-9 years in good health. The sequencing input was blood.

The CDR3 sequence: CASSALGSSSTDTQYF. The DNA for the CDR3 is TGTGCCAGCAGCGCTCTAGGATCCTCTAGCACAGATACGCAGTATTTT. The genes are TRBV2 and TRBJ2-3; D is unclear. CDR3 length: 16 residues. V was cut by 6 bases and J by 0 bases, with 16 bases left in between. Germline V CDR1 and CDR2: SNHLY, FYNNEI.